This T cell receptor (beta chain) was identified during a study of CD8 T cells in ankylosing spondylitis. Study-wide results and limits: It appeared that ankylosing spondylitis blood was characterized by a TCR beta motif of under ten highly homologous variants. Reports say disease-linked clones showed up significantly more in matched ankylosing spondylitis synovial fluid. Earlier literature documents some of the motif variants in reactive arthritis synovial fluid and blood.

The CDR3 loop spans 15 amino acids. Germline CDR1 reads MGHRA; CDR2 reads YSYEKL. J gave up 1 base and V 4 bases, and 6 bases lay outside the gene matches. This clonotype was detected many times. Antigen specificity is unknown. TCRdb itself ran the 5' RACE reads through MiXCR, one entry per CDR3 protein. The sample has about 800,000 distinct CDR3 sequences; around 11% are singletons. The V gene is TRBV4-1, the J gene TRBJ1-1; 7 nucleotides align to TRBD1. Sequenced material: blood, either unsorted or a sorted T cell fraction (not recorded which). The sequence derives from a male donor with ankylosing spondylitis. The CDR3: CASSRTGTANTEAFF. For the CDR3, the DNA is TGCGCCAGCAGCCGGACCGGGACAGCGAACACTGAAGCTTTCTTT.